The clone carrying this T cell receptor beta chain was recorded at least ten times. RNA transcripts provided the template for amplifying TCR beta CDR3 regions. HTBI primers primed a first-round RT-PCR, and a second-round multiplex PCR followed. TCRdb re-called the multiplex PCR reads with MiXCR, one entry per CDR3 protein. The table shows fewer than 600,000 distinct CDR3 sequences, with roughly 14% occurring only once. The data belong to a study of Graves' ophthalmopathy and Graves' hyperthyroidism. Trimming at V came to 8 bases and at J to 2 bases, leaving 2 bases not matched to a gene. This CDR3 is built from 12 residues.

This receptor was taken from a young woman with Graves' ophthalmopathy. This chain joins TRBV12-3 or TRBV12-4 and TRBJ2-5; TRBD1 aligns across 7 bases. Sequencing used blood. Here the CDR3 DNA reads TGTGCCAGCCGGGACAGACAAGAGACCCAGTACTTC. Protein sequence: CASRDRQETQYF.